A selection of T cell receptor beta chains follows, all from one sample in a study of human T cells and chemical hapten exposure. One entry per CDR3 protein results from TCRdb running MiXCR on the RACE reads. The table has 35,000 to 50,000 distinct CDR3 sequences, around 3.6% seen once; the top ten hold about 6%. The sequenced sample consisted of whole blood. These receptors all come from a human donor in good health. Some clones in this sample may be carry-over from other donors' samples. Each CDR3 is given with its conserved first and last residue. D genes are given only for firm matches. The size entry is marked missing in some rows and otherwise reads once, few, many or a size class.

j_gene | abundance | d_gene | v_gene | CDR3aa | CDR3nt
TRBJ2-7 | many | . | TRBV6-5 | CASSLPGSSYEQYF | TGTGCCAGCAGTTTACCTGGGAGCTCCTACGAGCAGTACTTC
TRBJ1-6 | . | . | TRBV5-4 | CASSLGRTPLHF | TGTGCCAGCAGCCTGGGGCGGACACCCCTCCACTTT
TRBJ2-7 | . | . | TRBV20-1 | CSAKNRKDSAFYEQYF | TGCAGTGCTAAAAATCGAAAAGACTCCGCCTTCTACGAGCAGTACTTC
TRBJ1-6 | many | TRBD1 | TRBV5-6 | CASSSRQGGNSPLHF | TGTGCCAGCAGCTCCAGACAGGGGGGGAATTCACCCCTCCACTTT
TRBJ2-5 | many | TRBD2 | TRBV3-1 | CASSRTSGYQETQYF | TGTGCCAGCAGCCGGACTAGCGGTTACCAAGAGACCCAGTACTTC
TRBJ2-5 | many | . | TRBV4-1 | CASSQRGGQETQYF | TGCGCCAGCAGCCAGAGGGGGGGCCAAGAGACCCAGTACTTC
TRBJ1-5 | once | . | TRBV5-6 | CASSHTGNNQPQHF | TGTGCCAGCAGCCACACAGGGAACAATCAGCCCCAGCATTTT
TRBJ2-3 | many | . | TRBV6-5 | CASSYFFGGGTDTQYF | TGTGCCAGCAGTTACTTCTTCGGGGGCGGCACAGATACGCAGTATTTT
TRBJ1-5 | . | . | TRBV28 | CASSSYRSHSNQPQHF | TGTGCCAGCAGTTCTTATAGGAGCCATAGCAATCAGCCCCAGCATTTT
TRBJ2-5 | many | TRBD1 | TRBV7-9 | CASSHGDRQETQYF | TGTGCCAGCAGCCACGGGGACAGACAAGAGACCCAGTACTTC
TRBJ1-2 | . | TRBD1 | TRBV5-1 | CASSLDREYYGYTF | TGCGCCAGCAGCCTAGACAGGGAATACTATGGCTACACCTTC
TRBJ1-1 | many | . | TRBV5-1 | CASSLAFTREAEAFF | TGCGCCAGCAGCTTGGCCTTCACCAGGGAGGCTGAAGCTTTCTTT
TRBJ2-6 | many | . | TRBV28 | CASSFFSSGANVLTF | TGTGCCAGCAGTTTTTTTAGCTCTGGGGCCAACGTCCTGACTTTC
TRBJ1-1 | many | TRBD1 | TRBV5-1 | CASSTGGRNTEAFF | TGCGCCAGCAGCACAGGGGGCAGGAACACTGAAGCTTTCTTT
TRBJ2-3 | many | . | TRBV27 | CASSLWGSSTDTQYF | TGTGCCAGCAGTTTATGGGGGTCGAGCACAGATACGCAGTATTTT
TRBJ2-4 | many | TRBD2 | TRBV12-3/TRBV12-4 | CASSSGGPQAKNIQYF | TGTGCCAGCAGTTCGGGAGGGCCCCAAGCCAAAAACATTCAGTACTTC
TRBJ1-1 | few | . | TRBV28 | CASSPPGPPPRAFF | TGTGCCAGCAGTCCCCCGGGGCCCCCGCCTCGGGCTTTCTTT
TRBJ2-1 | many | . | TRBV7-2 | CASSLTGEQFF | TGTGCCAGCAGCTTGACGGGGGAGCAGTTCTTC
TRBJ2-3 | many | . | TRBV29-1 | CSVAGSADTQYF | TGCAGCGTTGCAGGGAGCGCAGATACGCAGTATTTT
TRBJ1-1 | few | TRBD1 | TRBV24-1 | CATVGQGGTEAFF | TGTGCCACCGTCGGACAGGGCGGCACTGAAGCTTTCTTT
TRBJ1-1 | many | TRBD1 | TRBV12-3/TRBV12-4 | CASSLTTGANTEAFF | TGTGCCAGCAGTTTAACGACAGGGGCCAACACTGAAGCTTTCTTT
TRBJ2-3 | many | . | TRBV11-2 | CASSPKGTPPMTDTQYF | TGTGCCAGCAGCCCCAAGGGGACTCCGCCAATGACAGATACGCAGTATTTT
TRBJ1-1 | few | TRBD1 | TRBV7-2 | CASSARQGDEAFF | TGTGCCAGCAGCGCGCGACAGGGAGACGAAGCTTTCTTT
TRBJ2-1 | . | TRBD2 | TRBV7-2 | CASSLEGSGTTVRQFF | TGTGCCAGCAGCTTAGAGGGTAGCGGGACCACGGTACGGCAGTTCTTC
TRBJ1-1 | few | . | TRBV19 | CASSIGPSLNTEAFF | TGTGCCAGTAGTATCGGGCCTAGCCTAAACACTGAAGCTTTCTTT
TRBJ1-2 | many | TRBD1 | TRBV28 | CASSLHGTDNYGYTF | TGTGCCAGCAGTCTGCACGGGACAGATAACTATGGCTACACCTTC
TRBJ1-1 | many | . | TRBV13 | CASSLIGSEAFF | TGTGCCAGCAGCTTAATAGGGTCTGAAGCTTTCTTT
TRBJ1-1 | many | . | TRBV11-2 | CASSLEDLNTEAFF | TGTGCCAGCAGCTTAGAGGATCTGAACACTGAAGCTTTCTTT
TRBJ1-5 | many | . | TRBV28 | CASRQDPRGNQPQHF | TGTGCCAGCAGACAAGACCCACGAGGCAATCAGCCCCAGCATTTT
TRBJ1-5 | many | TRBD1 | TRBV28 | CASSLSGGGLNQPQHF | TGTGCCAGCAGTTTATCAGGGGGCGGTTTGAATCAGCCCCAGCATTTT
TRBJ2-1 | many | TRBD2 | TRBV6-1 | CASKGTSGSRSYNEQFF | TGTGCCAGCAAAGGGACTAGCGGGAGTAGGTCCTACAATGAGCAGTTCTTC
TRBJ2-1 | few | . | TRBV7-6 | CASSFRLYNEQFF | TGTGCCAGCAGCTTTAGACTCTACAATGAGCAGTTCTTC
TRBJ2-3 | . | . | TRBV12-2 | CASRLRLAGETDTQYF | TGTGCAAGTCGCCTTCGACTAGCGGGAGAGACAGATACGCAGTATTTT
TRBJ2-7 | few | TRBD1 | TRBV30 | CAWSVRTGTGSYEQYF | TGTGCCTGGAGTGTACGTACCGGGACAGGGTCCTACGAGCAGTACTTC
TRBJ2-6 | many | . | TRBV7-9 | CASSLSSLRGSGANVLTF | TGTGCCAGCAGCTTATCGTCGCTTAGAGGGTCTGGGGCCAACGTCCTGACTTTC
TRBJ1-2 | many | . | TRBV6-5 | CASSYGGGGYGYTF | TGTGCCAGCAGTTACGGGGGGGGAGGATATGGCTACACCTTC
TRBJ2-3 | few | . | TRBV9 | CASRPPSSTDTQYF | TGTGCCAGCAGGCCCCCGAGTTCCACAGATACGCAGTATTTT
TRBJ2-5 | few | . | TRBV12-3/TRBV12-4 | CASSLELDKETQYF | TGTGCCAGCAGTTTAGAGTTGGATAAAGAGACCCAGTACTTC
TRBJ1-1 | . | . | TRBV5-1 | CASSLYRGEIKGENTEAFF | TGCGCCAGCAGCTTGTATCGCGGGGAGATTAAGGGGGAGAACACTGAAGCTTTCTTT
TRBJ2-3 | many | TRBD1 | TRBV24-1 | CATSDPADRGRDTQYF | TGTGCCACCAGTGATCCCGCGGACAGGGGAAGGGATACGCAGTATTTT
TRBJ2-1 | many | TRBD2 | TRBV29-1 | CSVEWASGRARYNEQFF | TGCAGCGTTGAGTGGGCTAGCGGGAGGGCCAGATACAATGAGCAGTTCTTC
TRBJ2-5 | many | . | TRBV28 | CASSFNGGAGTQYF | TGTGCCAGCAGTTTCAATGGGGGGGCCGGGACCCAGTACTTC
TRBJ2-3 | many | . | TRBV20-1 | CSASWGDTQYF | TGCAGTGCTAGTTGGGGAGATACGCAGTATTTT
TRBJ1-4 | few | TRBD1 | TRBV30 | CAWSHGLDRVGKLFF | TGTGCCTGGAGCCATGGACTCGACAGGGTTGGAAAACTGTTTTTT
TRBJ1-5 | many | . | TRBV12-3/TRBV12-4 | CASSLAGSIANQPQHF | TGTGCCAGCAGTTTGGCAGGGTCTATAGCAAATCAGCCCCAGCATTTT
TRBJ2-7 | . | TRBD2 | TRBV6-1 | CASSVLAGFNFEQYF | TGTGCCAGCTCCGTACTAGCGGGATTTAATTTCGAGCAGTACTTC
TRBJ2-1 | many | TRBD1 | TRBV29-1 | CSVVGQGGDEQFF | TGCAGCGTGGTGGGACAGGGGGGCGATGAGCAGTTCTTC
TRBJ1-1 | . | . | TRBV3-1 | CASSLLGVAEAFF | TGTGCCAGCAGCCTCCTGGGGGTCGCTGAAGCTTTCTTT
TRBJ1-6 | many | TRBD1 | TRBV5-1 | CASSFELTGGNSPLHF | TGCGCCAGCAGCTTTGAGTTGACAGGGGGAAATTCACCCCTCCACTTT
TRBJ2-7 | few | . | TRBV19 | CASSIGNQWPTYEQYF | TGTGCCAGTAGTATTGGGAACCAATGGCCCACCTACGAGCAGTACTTC
TRBJ2-3 | many | . | TRBV2 | CASEGVRTDTQYF | TGTGCCAGCGAGGGTGTTCGCACAGATACGCAGTATTTT
TRBJ2-1 | many | . | TRBV5-1 | CASSLSGNSYNEQFF | TGCGCCAGCAGCTTGAGCGGTAACTCCTACAATGAGCAGTTCTTC
TRBJ1-2 | . | . | TRBV16 | CASSQILDHGYTF | TGTGCCAGCAGCCAAATCTTAGACCATGGCTACACCTTC